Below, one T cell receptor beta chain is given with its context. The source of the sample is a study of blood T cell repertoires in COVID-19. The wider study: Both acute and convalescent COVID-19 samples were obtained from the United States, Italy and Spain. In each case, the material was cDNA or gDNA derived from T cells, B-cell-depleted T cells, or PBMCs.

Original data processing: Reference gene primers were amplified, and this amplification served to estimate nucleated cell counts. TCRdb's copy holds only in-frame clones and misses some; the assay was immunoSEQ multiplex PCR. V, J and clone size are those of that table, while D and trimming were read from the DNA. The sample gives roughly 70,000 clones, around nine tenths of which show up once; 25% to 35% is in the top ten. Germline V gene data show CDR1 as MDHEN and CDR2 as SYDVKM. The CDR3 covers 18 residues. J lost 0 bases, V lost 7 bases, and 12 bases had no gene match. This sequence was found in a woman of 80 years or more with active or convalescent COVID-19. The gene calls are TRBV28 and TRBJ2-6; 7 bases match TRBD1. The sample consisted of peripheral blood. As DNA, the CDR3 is TGTGCCAGCACACGCCTAGGACAGGTCTACTCTGGGGCCAACGTCCTGACTTTC. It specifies CASTRLGQVYSGANVLTF.